The entry below gives a single T cell receptor (beta chain) sequence along with its context. The sample comes from a study of blood T cell repertoires in COVID-19. Across the whole study: The United States, Italy and Spain were the sources of the acute and convalescent COVID-19 samples. PBMCs, B-cell-depleted T cells, or T cells were the source of the cDNA or gDNA that made up the material.

Profiling relied on immunoSEQ multiplex PCR, and the TCRdb table lists in-frame clones only, not all of them. The sample lists 130,000 to 150,000 clones; about 91% were seen once. Trimming removed 0 bases from V and 1 base from J; junction bases left unmatched: 2. This CDR3 comprises 15 residues. The germline V gene encodes CDR1 SGHNT and CDR2 YYREEE (reference sequence). Sequencing input: peripheral blood. The origin of this receptor is a woman between 50 and 59 years old with acute or convalescent COVID-19. This chain uses TRBV5-4 with TRBJ2-3, with TRBD2 identical over 7 bases. CDR3 nucleotides: TGTGCCAGCAGCTTGGGGCTAGCGGGCACAGATACGCAGTATTTT. It codes for CASSLGLAGTDTQYF.